This is a list of T cell receptor beta chains from one sample in a study of response to subunit inactivated influenza vaccine. TCRdb independently ran MiXCR on the RT-PCR reads; one entry per CDR3 protein. The repertoire holds 200,000 to 300,000 distinct CDR3 sequences, with roughly an eighth as singletons. This specimen consisted of non-naive T cells sorted from PBMCs, obtained approximately 15 days before vaccination. Source of these receptors: a man aged 50 to 60 who received an inactivated influenza vaccine. The conserved cysteine and the conserved F or W are not part of the CDR3 here. A D gene is named only where the DNA matches it firmly.

>NA|TRBV5-1|TRBJ2-2
ASRVITGSGELF
>TRBD1|TRBV4-1|TRBJ2-6
ASSYSTGTAISGANVLT
>TRBD1|TRBV6-5|TRBJ1-5
ASSYRGQRSMNQPQH
>NA|TRBV7-2|TRBJ2-2
ASSSRHTGELF
>NA|TRBV12-3/TRBV12-4|TRBJ2-3
ASSFGGLISDTQY
>TRBD2|TRBV28|TRBJ2-5
ASGSPGLAIQETQY
>NA|TRBV24-1|TRBJ2-1
ATSPPSGSGGGSEQF
>NA|TRBV5-1|TRBJ1-5
ASSLGHPNQPQH
>NA|TRBV4-3|TRBJ2-1
ASSPGLGTSYNEQF
>NA|TRBV28|TRBJ1-1
ASSLQLGRAF
>NA|TRBV7-9|TRBJ2-2
ASSYWQGNTGELF
>NA|TRBV7-2|TRBJ2-7
ASSSRVGDEQY
>TRBD1|TRBV7-2|TRBJ1-3
ASSPGQGGGNTIY
>TRBD1|TRBV27|TRBJ1-2
ASKGAANYGYT
>NA|TRBV9|TRBJ2-7
ASSPGTTYEQY
>TRBD2|TRBV7-2|TRBJ2-3
ASSSRLAADTQY
>TRBD2|TRBV24-1|TRBJ2-1
ATSDWGLAETGEQF
>TRBD2|TRBV6-1|TRBJ2-5
ASFRSGSEKTQY
>NA|TRBV12-3/TRBV12-4|TRBJ2-1
ASSFGSLLNNEQF
>NA|TRBV28|TRBJ2-5
ASSLGGRGRETQY
>NA|TRBV25-1|TRBJ2-2
ASSEYPLGPGELF
>NA|TRBV11-1|TRBJ2-1
ASTPRAAGSYYNEQF
>TRBD1|TRBV20-1|TRBJ2-1
SASWRQGDIGQF
>NA|TRBV7-9|TRBJ1-5
ASSLGGVDNQPQH
>TRBD1|TRBV5-8|TRBJ2-1
ASRGQVNEQF
>NA|TRBV5-6|TRBJ2-5
ASSLTSGSGETQY
>NA|TRBV2|TRBJ1-2
ASRMEVDDGYT
>TRBD2|TRBV6-1|TRBJ2-7
ASKGARGYSYEQY
>NA|TRBV5-1|TRBJ1-5
ASSLDGRESQPQH
>NA|TRBV19|TRBJ2-1
ASSIEAGNNEQF
>TRBD2|TRBV6-5|TRBJ2-1
ASRWKGGGEQF
>TRBD2|TRBV11-1|TRBJ2-3
ASSIAGGTDTQY
>TRBD1|TRBV3-1|TRBJ1-5
ASSHSPGQGFGNQPQH
>NA|TRBV10-3|TRBJ1-1
AIRSDTEAF
>TRBD1|TRBV6-2/TRBV6-3|TRBJ2-7
ASTDTPAGGAWEQY
>NA|TRBV7-6|TRBJ2-3
ASSFMSSGADTQY
>TRBD1|TRBV5-1|TRBJ2-5
ASSRDRVGQETQY
>NA|TRBV28|TRBJ2-7
ASDRSGSYEQY
>NA|TRBV28|TRBJ2-1
ASSFTGYYNEQF
>NA|TRBV15|TRBJ2-3
ATSRGGGTDTQY
>NA|TRBV18|TRBJ2-1
ASSDPTSAQGSYNEQF
>NA|TRBV10-3|TRBJ2-5
AISESSSERGAQY
>TRBD1|TRBV30|TRBJ2-7
AWTRGTGGASHEQY
>NA|TRBV2|TRBJ2-1
ASSEVFRVRGYNEQF
>NA|TRBV7-2|TRBJ2-5
ASSLTSIQTQY
>TRBD2|TRBV5-4|TRBJ2-7
ASRDRLAGGEQY
>NA|TRBV7-9|TRBJ1-2
ASSLEARSNYGYT
>NA|TRBV15|TRBJ2-7
ATSREVPRNWEYEQY
>NA|TRBV5-5|TRBJ1-1
ASSFNRNTEAF
>TRBD1|TRBV2|TRBJ1-1
ARSEGGTGRRGTEAF